The entry below gives a single TCR beta chain sequence along with its context. The target antigen is unknown. The source of the sample is a study of cytomegalovirus exposure and HLA in healthy donors. The study ran its PCR with 60 Vbeta and 13 Jbeta primers. Here immunoSEQ multiplex PCR was the method, and the copy in TCRdb shows in-frame clones only, minus some. The table has more than 150,000 clones, roughly 82% seen once. The V and J ends lost 6 bases and 9 bases, in that order; junction bases with no gene match: 4. CDR1 is SNHLY and CDR2 is FYNNEI in the germline V gene. CDR3 length equals 13 residues. The study, taken as a whole, reports: Most TCR sequences showed up rarely, but some public TCRs showed up in many donors. Reportedly, a later analysis found an Asian-associated ancestry cluster had fewer N-insertions than the approximately 700-donor mean. Cytomegalovirus-associated status was assigned to about 160 TCR beta chains. A few CMV-associated chains were confirmed in vitro to be specific for CMV antigens.

The rearrangement uses TRBV2 and TRBJ2-1; 11 nucleotides line up with TRBD1. The material sequenced was PBMCs. The source is a woman aged 50 to 65 in good health and CMV-seropositive. CDR3 nucleotides: TGTGCCAGCAGAGGACAGGGGGCGAGTGAGCAGTTCTTC. Amino acids: CASRGQGASEQFF.